This T cell receptor (beta chain) was recovered during a study of cytomegalovirus exposure and HLA in healthy donors. Findings and caveats of the study: According to a subsequent analysis, TCR clusters identified in the first cohort showed a tendency to co-occur across the 100 to 150 validation repertoires.

Profiled with immunoSEQ multiplex PCR; TCRdb holds only in-frame clones, not every one. The sample gives about 120,000 clones, 86% of which show up once; 4.5% to 6% is in the top ten. A note on this clone: Its matching antigen is unknown.

This sequence originates from a man between 18 and 35 years old in good health and CMV-seronegative. Sequenced material: PBMCs.

The CDR3 loop reads CASSVSGGATDTQYF. In nucleotides, the CDR3 is TGTGCCAGCAGTGTGAGCGGGGGGGCCACAGATACGCAGTATTTT. V gene TRBV6-4 combines with J gene TRBJ2-3, with 10 bases that match TRBD2. CDR3 length equals 15 residues. V was pared by 4 bases and J by 2 bases, with 3 bases of the junction left unmatched. Germline CDR1 is MRHNA and CDR2 is SNTAGT.